The clone carrying this T cell receptor beta chain turned up a few times. Its antigen remains unidentified. The data are from a study of metastatic and nonmetastatic thyroid tumors. The overall study: Repertoires of blood and of tissue (tumor or nodule) from malignant and benign thyroid patients were compared. Study-level findings and limits: Within blood and tumor, benign nodules reportedly had significantly lower TCR beta diversity than malignant thyroid tumors did.

No patient received treatment before thyroid surgery. The V gene end was trimmed by 5 bases and the J gene end by 7 bases; junction bases not matched to a gene: 13. The CDR3 sequence is 16 residues long. With MiXCR, TCRdb called clones anew from the PCR reads. The sample includes approximately 40,000 clones, approximately 28% of them seen just once. The chain has TRBV12-3 or TRBV12-4 and TRBJ2-1; 8 bases fit TRBD1. This TCR was sampled from a male donor with papillary thyroid cancer or a benign thyroid nodule (not recorded which). Some clones in this sample may be carry-over from other donors' samples. Sequenced input: blood. The CDR3 DNA follows: TGTGCCAGCAGTCCTGCACCGGGACAGGACAGTAATGAGCAGTTCTTC. It translates to CASSPAPGQDSNEQFF.